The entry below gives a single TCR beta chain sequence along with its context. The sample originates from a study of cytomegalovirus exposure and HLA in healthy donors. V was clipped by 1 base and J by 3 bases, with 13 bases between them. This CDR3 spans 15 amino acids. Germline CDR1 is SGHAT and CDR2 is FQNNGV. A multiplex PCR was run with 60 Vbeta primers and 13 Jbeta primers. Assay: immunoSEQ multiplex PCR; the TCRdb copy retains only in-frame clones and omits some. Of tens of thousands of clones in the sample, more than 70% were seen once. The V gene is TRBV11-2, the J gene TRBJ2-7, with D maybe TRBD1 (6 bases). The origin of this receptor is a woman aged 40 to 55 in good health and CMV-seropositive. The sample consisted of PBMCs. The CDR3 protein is CASSLVRGHLYEQYF. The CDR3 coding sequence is TGTGCCAGCAGCTTAGTCAGGGGTCACCTCTACGAGCAGTACTTC.